A single sample gave rise to the 17 T cell receptor beta chains below, sequenced in a study of cytomegalovirus exposure and HLA in healthy donors. 13 Jbeta primers and 60 Vbeta primers were used for the PCR. Data came from immunoSEQ multiplex PCR; TCRdb stores just in-frame clones and leaves some out. The sample includes roughly 120,000 clones, more than 60% of them seen just once. Sequencing was done on a sample of PBMCs. Receptor source: a middle-aged woman in good health and CMV-seronegative.

This clone has only a few counts. The genes are TRBV2 and TRBJ2-5, with a weak D call TRBD2 (5 bases). The CDR3 is made up of 13 amino acids. CDR1 and CDR2 from the germline V gene are SNHLY and FYNNEI. Trimming pared 3 bases from V and 4 bases from J, leaving 9 bases between. CDR3 sequence reads: CASSDGNSETQYF. In DNA form, the CDR3 reads TGTGCCAGCAGTGACGGGAACTCAGAGACCCAGTACTTC.

V and J are TRBV6-1 and TRBJ1-1; D might be TRBD1 (5 bases). Per the germline V gene, CDR1 is MNHNS and CDR2 is SASEGT. The CDR3 is made up of 12 amino acids. V lost 4 bases, J lost 8 bases, and 11 bases lay in between. The CDR3 DNA follows: TGTGCCAGCAGTGGCGCGAGACAGGAAGCTTTCTTT. Amino acid sequence: CASSGARQEAFF.

The chain employs TRBV5-4 and TRBJ2-6; 12 nucleotides line up with TRBD2. With V trimmed by 5 bases and J by 0 bases, 6 bases remained unmatched. Germline assignment: CDR1 SGHNT and CDR2 YYREEE (reference sequence). The CDR3 consists of 18 residues. In nucleotides, the CDR3 is TGTGCCAGCAGACCCGGGACTAGCGGGTTCTCTGGGGCCAACGTCCTGACTTTC. Its translation: CASRPGTSGFSGANVLTF.

J is TRBJ2-7 and V is TRBV29-1; 9 nucleotides agree with TRBD1. Germline loops: CDR1 SQVTM, CDR2 ANQGSEA. CDR3 length: 13 amino acids. V shed 5 bases and J 5 bases; nucleotides not matched to a gene: 7. The CDR3 region is CSVRGQGIDEQYF. The CDR3, as DNA: TGCAGCGTTAGGGGACAGGGTATAGACGAGCAGTACTTC.

V gene TRBV5-1 combines with J gene TRBJ2-7; TRBD1 aligns across 7 bases. The CDR3 totals 15 residues. Unmatched junction bases numbered 11, after V lost 4 bases and J lost 4 bases. Germline-derived CDR1 and CDR2 are SGHRS and YFSETQ. The CDR3 is CASSGNLTQGYEQYF. CDR3 DNA: TGCGCCAGCAGCGGTAATCTGACACAGGGGTACGAGCAGTACTTC.

The rearrangement links TRBV6-4 to TRBJ2-6, with 10 bases matching TRBD1. J was trimmed by 1 base and V by 0 bases; bases with no gene match: 6. Per germline, CDR1 MRHNA and CDR2 SNTAGT. CDR3 length equals 19 residues. The CDR3: CASSDSPTGGPSGANVLTF. The CDR3 bases are TGTGCCAGCAGTGACTCGCCGACAGGGGGCCCTTCTGGGGCCAACGTCCTGACTTTC.

The CDR3 loop is CASSDRAGDGYTF. The DNA of the CDR3 is TGTGCCAGCAGCGACAGGGCAGGGGATGGCTACACCTTC. This chain connects TRBV9 to TRBJ1-2, with a weak D call TRBD1 (6 bases). Trimming pared 3 bases from V and 6 bases from J, leaving 12 bases between. The CDR3 is made up of 13 amino acids. Germline-derived CDR1 and CDR2 are SGDLS and YYNGEE.

The chain is built from TRBV5-5 and TRBJ2-1; TRBD1 aligns across 11 bases. V shed 3 bases and J 8 bases; nucleotides not matched to a gene: 1. The CDR3 is 13 amino acids. Germline assignment: CDR1 SGHKS and CDR2 YYEKEE (reference sequence). CDR3 bases: TGTGCCAGCAGCTGGGACAGGGGGGATGAGCAGTTCTTC. This sequence encodes CASSWDRGDEQFF.

The chain joins TRBV25-1 to TRBJ1-4; D not resolved. This CDR3 comprises 11 residues. V was cut by 4 bases and J by 8 bases, with 5 bases left in between. CDR1 and CDR2 (germline): MGHDK, SYGVNS. The CDR3 loop reads CASSGEEKLFF. The CDR3, as DNA: TGTGCCAGCAGTGGGGAGGAAAAACTGTTTTTT.

This clone was recorded many times. The chain joins TRBV4-1 to TRBJ1-5, with 7 bases that match TRBD1. The germline V gene encodes CDR1 MGHRA and CDR2 YSYEKL. The V segment lost 3 bases and the J segment 7 bases; nucleotides outside the gene matches: 9. CDR3 length equals 15 residues. Here the CDR3 DNA reads TGCGCCAGCAGCCAGACGACACAGGGGCCCCAGCCCCAGCATTTT. Translated, it gives CASSQTTQGPQPQHF.

In this sample, this clone turned up once. The rearrangement joins TRBV5-1 to TRBJ2-3; the match to TRBD2 covers 13 bases. V lost 4 bases to trimming and J lost 4 bases; unmatched junction nucleotides: 3. Germline CDR1 reads SGHRS; CDR2 reads YFSETQ. The CDR3 is made up of 15 amino acids. CDR3 bases: TGCGCCAGCAGCCGAACTAGCGGGAGGGCAGATACGCAGTATTTT. As protein: CASSRTSGRADTQYF.

The sample holds a few counts of this clone. The chain is built from TRBV4-3 and TRBJ2-7; TRBD1 matches 8 bases. Losses at the gene ends were 3 bases for V and 6 bases for J; bases not matched to a gene: 4. The CDR3 contains 13 residues. In germline, CDR1 is LGHNA, CDR2 YSLEER. The CDR3 here is CASSQNRGFEQYF. The CDR3 DNA sequence: TGCGCCAGCAGCCAGAACAGGGGGTTCGAGCAGTACTTC.

As DNA, the CDR3 is TGTGCCAGCAGTGAATTTGCGTCGGACTCTAGCACAGATACGCAGTATTTT. Protein sequence: CASSEFASDSSTDTQYF. The chain combines TRBV25-1 with TRBJ2-3, with D tentatively TRBD2 (5 bases). CDR1 is MGHDK and CDR2 is SYGVNS in the germline V gene. The CDR3 runs 17 residues. V lost 1 base, J lost 0 bases, and 14 bases lay in between.

The rearrangement links TRBV6-6 to TRBJ2-3, with D maybe TRBD1 (6 bases). Germline V gene lookup returns CDR1 MNHNY and CDR2 SVGAGI (reference sequence). Trimming left V 6 bases short and J 0 bases short, with 7 bases between. The length of the CDR3 is 13 residues. The CDR3 reads CASRDRSTDTQYF. As DNA, the CDR3 is TGTGCCAGCAGGGACAGAAGCACAGATACGCAGTATTTT.

This clone was detected only once. The rearrangement joins TRBV11-3 to TRBJ2-1; perhaps TRBD1 as D (6 bases). Per germline, CDR1 SGHNT and CDR2 YENEEA. Trimming left V 4 bases short and J 5 bases short, with 24 bases between. This CDR3 is built from 18 residues. The CDR3 sequence is CASSSGQGSRGGHNEQFF. In nucleotides, the CDR3 is TGTGCCAGCAGCTCCGGGCAGGGGTCTCGGGGTGGTCACAATGAGCAGTTCTTC.

V and J are TRBV5-6 and TRBJ1-4; tentatively, D is TRBD1 (5 bases). Germline CDR1 is SGHDT and CDR2 is YYEEEE. The V end was cut by 0 bases, the J end by 13 bases, with 16 bases between. The CDR3 is made up of 14 amino acids. CDR3 in amino acids: CASSLGGGALGLFF. DNA for the CDR3: TGTGCCAGCAGCTTGGGGGGCGGGGCCTTAGGACTGTTTTTT.

The chain recombines TRBV5-4 with TRBJ2-5, with TRBD2 matching 7 bases. Germline V gene lookup returns CDR1 SGHNT and CDR2 YYREEE (reference sequence). V was clipped by 0 bases and J by 1 base; unmatched bases: 3. There are 15 residues in the CDR3. CDR3 protein: CASSLAGGFQETQYF. Here the CDR3 DNA reads TGTGCCAGCAGCTTGGCCGGGGGGTTCCAAGAGACCCAGTACTTC. The complete variable domain, with remaining parts taken from reference TRBV5-4 and TRBJ2-5, reads ETGVTQSPTHLIKTRGQQVTLRCSSQSGHNTVSWYQQALGQGPQFIFQYYREEENGRGNFPPRFSGLQFPNYSSELNVNALELDDSALYLCASSLAGGFQETQYFGPGTRLLVL.